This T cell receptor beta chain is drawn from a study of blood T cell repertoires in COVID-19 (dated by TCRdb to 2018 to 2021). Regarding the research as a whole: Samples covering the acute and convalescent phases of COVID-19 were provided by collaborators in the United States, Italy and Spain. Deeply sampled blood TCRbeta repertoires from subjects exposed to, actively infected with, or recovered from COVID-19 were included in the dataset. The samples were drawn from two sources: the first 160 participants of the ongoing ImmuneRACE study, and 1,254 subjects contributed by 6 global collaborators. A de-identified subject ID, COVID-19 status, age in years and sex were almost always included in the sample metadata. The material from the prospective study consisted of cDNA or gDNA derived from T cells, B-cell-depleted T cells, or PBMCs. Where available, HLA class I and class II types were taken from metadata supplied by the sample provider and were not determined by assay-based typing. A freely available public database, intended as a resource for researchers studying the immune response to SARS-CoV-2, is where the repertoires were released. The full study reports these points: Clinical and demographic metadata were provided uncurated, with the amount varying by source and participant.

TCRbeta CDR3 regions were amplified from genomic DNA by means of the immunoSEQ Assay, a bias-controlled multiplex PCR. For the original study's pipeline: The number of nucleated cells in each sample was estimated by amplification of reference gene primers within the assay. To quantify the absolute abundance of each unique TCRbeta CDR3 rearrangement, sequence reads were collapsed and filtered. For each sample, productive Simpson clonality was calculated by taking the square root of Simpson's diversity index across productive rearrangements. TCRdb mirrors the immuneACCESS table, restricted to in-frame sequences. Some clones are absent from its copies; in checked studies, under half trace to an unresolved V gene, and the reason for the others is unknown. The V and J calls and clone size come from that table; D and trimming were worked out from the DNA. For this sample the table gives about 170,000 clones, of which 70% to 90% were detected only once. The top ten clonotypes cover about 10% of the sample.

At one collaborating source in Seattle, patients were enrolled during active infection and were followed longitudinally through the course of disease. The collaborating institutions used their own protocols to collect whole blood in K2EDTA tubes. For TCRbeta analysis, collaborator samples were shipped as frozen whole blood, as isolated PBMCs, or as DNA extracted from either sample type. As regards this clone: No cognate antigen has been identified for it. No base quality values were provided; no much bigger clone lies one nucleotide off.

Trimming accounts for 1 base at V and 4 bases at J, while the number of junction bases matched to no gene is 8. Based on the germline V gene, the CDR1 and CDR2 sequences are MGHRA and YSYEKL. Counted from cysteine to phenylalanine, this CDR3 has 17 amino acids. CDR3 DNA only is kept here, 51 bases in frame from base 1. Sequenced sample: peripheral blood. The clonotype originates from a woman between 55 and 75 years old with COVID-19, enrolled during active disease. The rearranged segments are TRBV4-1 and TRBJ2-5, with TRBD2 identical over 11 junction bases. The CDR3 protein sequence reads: CASSQGTSGPLGETQYF. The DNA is TGCGCCAGCAGCCAAGGGACTAGCGGGCCCCTGGGAGAGACCCAGTACTTC.